This T cell receptor (beta chain) was documented in a study of post-analysis software for immune sequencing data. The overall study: Relapsing-remitting, secondary progressive and progressive-relapsing forms of multiple sclerosis all featured among disease courses. Study-wide points: Higher frequency in patients than in controls was seen for about five TRBV segments, with TRBV5-6, TRBV5-1 and TRBV20-1 among them. Compared with controls, patients showed significantly lower normalized Chao1 diversity. Samples made in the same batch grouped tightly together by F measure.

Germline V gene lookup returns CDR1 SGHRS and CDR2 YFSETQ. V dropped 0 bases and J dropped 4 bases, with 13 bases sitting between them. The CDR3 covers 15 residues. Incorporated into the TCR beta cDNA libraries were unique molecular identifiers, which served to reduce PCR and sequencing biases. With roughly 0.9 to 10 million T cells as the source, 500,000 to 650,000 cDNA molecules resulted. TCRdb fed the PCR reads into MiXCR, producing one record per CDR3 protein. The table shows about 820,000 distinct CDR3 sequences, with 53% occurring only once. About this clonotype: Its antigen is undetermined.

This receptor was obtained from a girl aged 5-17 years with multiple sclerosis. This chain links TRBV5-1 with TRBJ1-2; maybe TRBD1 (5 bases). Material for sequencing was blood. The CDR3 bases are TGCGCCAGCAGCTTGGTAGGGTCGGGGCCCTATGGCTACACCTTC. Its protein is CASSLVGSGPYGYTF.